These 19 T cell receptor beta chains were sequenced from one sample in a study of blood T cell repertoires in COVID-19. Data came from immunoSEQ multiplex PCR; TCRdb stores just in-frame clones and leaves some out. This repertoire shows about 44,000 clones, less than 85% found once; its top ten account for approximately 4.4%. Sequencing was performed on peripheral blood. Every receptor here comes from a woman aged 70 to 79 with acute or convalescent COVID-19.

The chain uses TRBV20-1 and TRBJ2-7; 11 bases are shared with TRBD2. From germline, CDR1 is DFQATT and CDR2 SNEGSKA (reference sequence). With 3 bases clipped from V and 2 bases from J, the junction kept 9 bases outside the gene matches. The CDR3 spans 16 residues. CDR3 sequence reads: CSASLGTSGLAYEQYF. The CDR3 bases are TGCAGTGCTAGTTTGGGGACTAGCGGTCTAGCCTACGAGCAGTACTTC.

The J gene is TRBJ2-1, the V gene TRBV27; tentatively, D is TRBD1 (5 bases). CDR3 length: 12 residues. Trimming shortened V by 3 bases and J by 9 bases, and 9 bases separated the two germline ends. Per the germline V gene, CDR1 is MNHEY and CDR2 is SMNVEV (reference sequence). CDR3 nucleotides: TGTGCCAGCAGTTTGGGGCACCGTGAGCAGTTCTTC. It encodes CASSLGHREQFF.

This chain connects TRBV12-3 or TRBV12-4 to TRBJ2-3; D uncertain. Trimming pared 6 bases from V and 7 bases from J, leaving 8 bases between. The CDR3 consists of 11 residues. Here the CDR3 reads CASSPRNTQYF. The CDR3 DNA reads as TGTGCCAGCAGCCCCAGGAATACGCAGTATTTT.

This clone was found a few times. The V and J genes are TRBV19 and TRBJ1-6; TRBD1 is a possible D gene (6 bases). With 1 base removed from V and 6 bases from J, the gap between germline ends came to 7 bases. This CDR3 spans 14 amino acids. Germline CDR1 reads LNHDA; CDR2 reads SQIVND (reference sequence). This CDR3 reads CASSIGQVNSPLHF. CDR3 bases: TGTGCCAGTAGTATAGGACAGGTTAATTCACCCCTCCACTTT. The full variable domain, with the rest looked up from reference TRBV19 and TRBJ1-6, is DGGITQSPKYLFRKEGQNVTLSCEQNLNHDAMYWYRQDPGQGLRLIYYSQIVNDFQKGDIAEGYSVSREKKESFPLTVTSAQKNPTAFYLCASSIGQVNSPLHFGNGTRLTVT.

This chain links TRBV11-3 with TRBJ2-1; TRBD1 agrees at 8 bases. J gave up 6 bases and V 1 base, and 2 bases lay outside the gene matches. The germline V gene encodes CDR1 SGHNT and CDR2 YENEEA. The CDR3 runs 14 residues. CDR3 bases: TGTGCCAGCAGCTTAGGGGGACAGGCCAATGAGCAGTTCTTC. Its translation is CASSLGGQANEQFF.

The rearrangement joins TRBV9 to TRBJ2-1; 10 nucleotides line up with TRBD2. The J segment lost 8 bases and the V segment lost 0 bases, leaving 11 bases of the junction unmatched. Germline assignment: CDR1 SGDLS and CDR2 YYNGEE. This CDR3 comprises 17 residues. The CDR3 spells CASSVVGAGGETHEQFF. The CDR3 DNA reads TGTGCCAGCAGCGTAGTTGGAGCGGGAGGGGAAACCCATGAGCAGTTCTTC.

V is TRBV30 and J is TRBJ2-7; 10 bases match TRBD1. Germline lookup yields CDR1 GTSNPN and CDR2 SVGIG (reference sequence). This CDR3 has 14 amino acids. Unmatched junction bases numbered 9, after V lost 2 bases and J lost 8 bases. CDR3 in amino acids: CAWSPDRGQGKQYF. The CDR3 coding sequence is TGTGCCTGGAGTCCCGACAGGGGGCAGGGTAAGCAGTACTTC.

This rearrangement joins TRBV19 to TRBJ1-5; no firm D call. Germline loops: CDR1 LNHDA, CDR2 SQIVND (reference sequence). This CDR3 has 14 residues. The germline V and J ends were trimmed by 8 bases and 7 bases, with 18 bases remaining between them. The CDR3 coding sequence is TGTGCCAGTGAGGACCGGACTTCCGGGCAGCCCCAGCATTTT. It translates to CASEDRTSGQPQHF. The complete variable domain, with remaining parts taken from reference TRBV19 and TRBJ1-5, reads DGGITQSPKYLFRKEGQNVTLSCEQNLNHDAMYWYRQDPGQGLRLIYYSQIVNDFQKGDIAEGYSVSREKKESFPLTVTSAQKNPTAFYLCASEDRTSGQPQHFGDGTRLSIL.

The J gene is TRBJ1-1, the V gene TRBV11-3; the match to TRBD1 covers 9 bases. The CDR3 runs to 14 residues. Looked up from germline, CDR1 is SGHNT and CDR2 is YENEEA. Trimming removed 5 bases from V and 10 bases from J; junction bases left unmatched: 11. CDR3 bases: TGTGCCAGCAGCCATCTTACCGGGACAGGGTTAGCTTTCTTT. As protein: CASSHLTGTGLAFF.

The V and J genes are TRBV19 and TRBJ1-1, with D perhaps matching TRBD1 (6 bases). Trimming removed 2 bases from V and 4 bases from J, with 17 bases in between. The CDR3 contains 16 residues. Germline CDR1 is LNHDA and CDR2 is SQIVND (reference sequence). CDR3 amino acids: CASSIRNRVSGTEAFF. CDR3 sequence (DNA): TGTGCCAGTAGTATAAGGAACAGGGTGTCAGGCACTGAAGCTTTCTTT.

In its sample, this clone was seen a few times. V gene TRBV4-3 combines with J gene TRBJ1-2, with 7 bases that match TRBD1. In germline, CDR1 is LGHNA, CDR2 YSLEER. The CDR3 is 13 amino acids. The ends lost 2 bases at V and 7 bases at J; junction bases unmatched: 4. The CDR3, as DNA: TGCGCCAGCAGCCAAACAGGGGCGGGTGGCTACACCTTC. Translating gives CASSQTGAGGYTF.

The rearrangement links TRBV6-5 to TRBJ2-1; D is possibly TRBD2 (5 bases). CDR1 is MNHEY and CDR2 is SVGAGI in the germline V gene. Trimming cost V 6 bases and J 0 bases, with 9 bases left between them. The CDR3 loop spans 14 amino acids. The CDR3 here is CASRRADSYNEQFF. CDR3 DNA sequence: TGTGCCAGCAGGCGGGCGGACTCCTACAATGAGCAGTTCTTC.

This chain joins TRBV5-1 and TRBJ2-5; the D is unclear. The ends were cut back, 0 bases at V and 2 bases at J, with 2 bases in the middle. Per the germline V gene, CDR1 is SGHRS and CDR2 is YFSETQ. This CDR3 is built from 12 residues. The CDR3 region is CASSLVQETQYF. The CDR3 bases are TGCGCCAGCAGCTTGGTACAAGAGACCCAGTACTTC.

J is TRBJ2-5 and V is TRBV7-2; TRBD1 matches at 8 bases. The ends lost 3 bases at V and 2 bases at J; junction bases unmatched: 2. Germline V CDR1 and CDR2: SGHTA, FQGNSA. The CDR3 runs to 14 residues. The CDR3 DNA sequence: TGTGCCAGCAGCTTCTGGGACAGGCAAGAGACCCAGTACTTC. Its translation is CASSFWDRQETQYF.

The chain joins TRBV7-5 to TRBJ2-5; TRBD2, the table's D call, was not compared with the DNA. TRBV7-5 is a pseudogene locus. This CDR3 has 16 amino acids. The chain's CDR3 is CARSFCTASNAETQYF. The CDR3 nucleotides are TGTGCCAGAAGCTTCTGTACGGCTAGCAACGCAGAGACCCAGTACTTC.

The CDR3, as DNA: TGTGCCAGCAGTTTGTTACAGGGGGCACTTGGGGCCAACGTCCTGACTTTC. Its translation: CASSLLQGALGANVLTF. The V and J genes are TRBV28 and TRBJ2-6; 9 bases map to TRBD1. Germline CDR1 is MDHEN and CDR2 is SYDVKM. V shed 3 bases and J 3 bases; nucleotides not matched to a gene: 6. The CDR3 is made up of 17 amino acids.

The table lists this clone with a count of one. V and J are TRBV4-1 and TRBJ2-1, with 9 bases fitting TRBD1. Trimming removed 1 base from V and 3 bases from J; junction bases left unmatched: 7. The CDR3 loop spans 17 amino acids. CDR1 and CDR2 (germline): MGHRA, YSYEKL. CDR3 amino acids: CASSQGSDRGFYNEQFF. Here the CDR3 DNA reads TGCGCCAGCAGCCAAGGGTCAGACAGGGGGTTCTACAATGAGCAGTTCTTC.

The rearrangement links TRBV11-1 to TRBJ2-1, with 8 bases identical to TRBD2. V gave up 8 bases and J gave up 4 bases; unmatched junction bases: 10. Germline CDR1 is SGHAT and CDR2 is FQDESV (reference sequence). The CDR3 contains 15 residues. The CDR3 DNA sequence: TGTGCCAGCTCGAAGCGGGAGCGGGGGTACAATGAGCAGTTCTTC. This codes for CASSKRERGYNEQFF.

The V gene is TRBV10-3, the J gene TRBJ2-2, with D maybe TRBD1 (6 bases). Trimming removed 10 bases from V and 0 bases from J, with 12 bases in between. The CDR3 has 14 amino acids. Germline V lookup: CDR1 ENHRY, CDR2 SYGVKD. As DNA, the CDR3 is TGTGCCAGCAGGGACAAGTCGAACACCGGGGAGCTGTTTTTT. Translation gives CASRDKSNTGELFF.